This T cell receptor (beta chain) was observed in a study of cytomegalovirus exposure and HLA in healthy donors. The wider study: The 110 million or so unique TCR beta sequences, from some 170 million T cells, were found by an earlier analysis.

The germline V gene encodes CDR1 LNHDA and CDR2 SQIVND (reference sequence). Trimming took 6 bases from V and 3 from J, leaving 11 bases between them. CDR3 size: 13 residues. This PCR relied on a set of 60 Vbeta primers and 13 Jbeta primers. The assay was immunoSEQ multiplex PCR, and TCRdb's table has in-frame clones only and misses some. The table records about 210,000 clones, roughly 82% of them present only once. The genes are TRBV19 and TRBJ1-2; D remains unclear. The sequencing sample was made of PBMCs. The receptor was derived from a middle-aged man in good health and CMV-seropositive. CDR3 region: CASRAGRHYGYTF. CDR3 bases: TGTGCCAGTAGGGCAGGCAGGCACTATGGCTACACCTTC.